The T cell receptor (beta chain) under discussion was sequenced for a study of T cell changes during pregnancy in multiple sclerosis. Trimming removed 2 bases from V and 3 bases from J, with 20 bases in between. Germline CDR1 is GTSNPN and CDR2 is SVGIG (reference sequence). This CDR3 is built from 16 residues. The table came from immunoSEQ multiplex PCR; TCRdb's copy has only in-frame clones and leaves some out. This table has over 50,000 clones, around nine tenths appearing once. The source material was peripheral blood from another person, used as feeder cells. This receptor was obtained from a human donor whose cells served as feeder cells for cultures in a pregnancy study. The chain joins TRBV30 to TRBJ2-7; tentatively, D is TRBD1 (6 bases). This CDR3 reads CAWSTQQGLRIYEQYF. The CDR3 DNA reads as TGTGCCTGGAGTACCCAACAGGGATTGCGAATCTACGAGCAGTACTTC.